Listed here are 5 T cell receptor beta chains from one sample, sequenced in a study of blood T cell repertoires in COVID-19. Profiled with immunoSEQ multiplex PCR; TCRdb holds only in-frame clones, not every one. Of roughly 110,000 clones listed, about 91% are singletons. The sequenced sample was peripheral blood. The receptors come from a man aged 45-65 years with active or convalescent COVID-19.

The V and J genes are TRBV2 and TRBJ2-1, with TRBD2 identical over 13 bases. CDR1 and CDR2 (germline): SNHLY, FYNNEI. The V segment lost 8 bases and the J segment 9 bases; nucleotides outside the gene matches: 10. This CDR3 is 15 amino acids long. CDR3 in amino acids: CASLGRTSGSGEQFF. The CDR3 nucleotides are TGTGCCAGCCTCGGCCGGACTAGCGGGAGTGGTGAGCAGTTCTTC. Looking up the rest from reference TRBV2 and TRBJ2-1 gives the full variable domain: EPEVTQTPSHQVTQMGQEVILRCVPISNHLYFYWYRQILGQKVEFLVSFYNNEISEKSEIFDDQFSVERPDGSNFTLKIRSTKLEDSAMYFCASLGRTSGSGEQFFGPGTRLTVL.

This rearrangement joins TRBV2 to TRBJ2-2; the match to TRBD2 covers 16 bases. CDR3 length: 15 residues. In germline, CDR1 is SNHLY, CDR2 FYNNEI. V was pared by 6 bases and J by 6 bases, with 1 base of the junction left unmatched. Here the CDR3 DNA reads TGTGCCAGCAGGGGACTAGCGGGAGGGGCCGGGGAGCTGTTTTTT. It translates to CASRGLAGGAGELFF.

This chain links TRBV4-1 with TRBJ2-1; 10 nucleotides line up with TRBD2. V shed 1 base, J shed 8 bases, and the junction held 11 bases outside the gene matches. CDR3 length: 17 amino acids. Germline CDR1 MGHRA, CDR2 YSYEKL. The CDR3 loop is CASSQGASGRATYEQFF. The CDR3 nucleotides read TGCGCCAGCAGCCAAGGGGCCAGCGGGAGGGCCACATATGAGCAGTTCTTC.

The CDR3 reads CASSKGGYGYTF. In nucleotides, the CDR3 is TGTGCCAGCAGCAAGGGAGGCTATGGCTACACCTTC. This chain links TRBV6-2 or TRBV6-3 with TRBJ1-2; D uncertain. The CDR3 runs to 12 residues. Per the germline V gene, CDR1 is MNHEY and CDR2 is SVGEGT. Trimming stripped 6 bases from V and 4 bases from J, with 9 bases between.

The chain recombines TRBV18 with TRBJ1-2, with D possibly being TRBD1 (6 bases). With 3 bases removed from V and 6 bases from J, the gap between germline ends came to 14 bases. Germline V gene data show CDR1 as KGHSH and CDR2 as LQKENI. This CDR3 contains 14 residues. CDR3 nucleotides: TGTGCCAGCTCACCTCCCCAGGGGCTACATGGCTACACCTTC. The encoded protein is CASSPPQGLHGYTF.